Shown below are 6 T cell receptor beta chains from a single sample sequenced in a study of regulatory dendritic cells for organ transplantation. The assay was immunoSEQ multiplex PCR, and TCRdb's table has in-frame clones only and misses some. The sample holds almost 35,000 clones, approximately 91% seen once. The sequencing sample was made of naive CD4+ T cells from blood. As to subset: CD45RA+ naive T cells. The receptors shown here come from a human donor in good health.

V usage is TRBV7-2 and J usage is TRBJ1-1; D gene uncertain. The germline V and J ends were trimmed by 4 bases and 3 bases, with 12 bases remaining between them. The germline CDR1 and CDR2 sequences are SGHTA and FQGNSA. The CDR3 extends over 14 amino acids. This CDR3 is CASSSAGRDTEAFF. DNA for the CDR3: TGTGCCAGCAGCTCTGCGGGCAGAGACACTGAAGCTTTCTTT.

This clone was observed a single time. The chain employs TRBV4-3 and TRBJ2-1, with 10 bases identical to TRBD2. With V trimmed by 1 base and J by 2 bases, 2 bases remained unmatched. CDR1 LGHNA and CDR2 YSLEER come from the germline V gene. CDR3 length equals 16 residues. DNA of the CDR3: TGCGCCAGCAGCCAAGGTACTAGCGGGGCCTACAATGAGCAGTTCTTC. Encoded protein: CASSQGTSGAYNEQFF.

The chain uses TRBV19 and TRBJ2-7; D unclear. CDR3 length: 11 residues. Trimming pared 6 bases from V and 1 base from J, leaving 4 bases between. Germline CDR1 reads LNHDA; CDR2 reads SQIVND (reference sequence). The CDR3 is CASSQSYEQYF. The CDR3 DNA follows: TGTGCCAGTAGCCAATCCTACGAGCAGTACTTC.

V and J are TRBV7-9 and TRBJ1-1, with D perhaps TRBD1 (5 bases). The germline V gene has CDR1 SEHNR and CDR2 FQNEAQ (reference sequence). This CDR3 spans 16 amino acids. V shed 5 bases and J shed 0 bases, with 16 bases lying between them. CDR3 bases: TGTGCCAGCAGCGACAGCTATGACAGCCTGAACACTGAAGCTTTCTTT. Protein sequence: CASSDSYDSLNTEAFF.

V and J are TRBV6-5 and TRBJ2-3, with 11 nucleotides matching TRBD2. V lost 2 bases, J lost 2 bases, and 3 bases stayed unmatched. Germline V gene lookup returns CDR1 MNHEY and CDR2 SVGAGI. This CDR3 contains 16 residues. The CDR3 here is CASSYLAGGYTDTQYF. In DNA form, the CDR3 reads TGTGCCAGCAGTTACCTAGCGGGAGGCTACACAGATACGCAGTATTTT.

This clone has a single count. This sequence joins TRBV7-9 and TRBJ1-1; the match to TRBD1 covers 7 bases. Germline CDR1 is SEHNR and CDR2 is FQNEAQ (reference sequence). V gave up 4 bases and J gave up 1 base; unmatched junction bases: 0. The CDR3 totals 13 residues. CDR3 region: CASSYRGNTEAFF. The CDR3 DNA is TGTGCCAGCAGCTACAGGGGGAACACTGAAGCTTTCTTT. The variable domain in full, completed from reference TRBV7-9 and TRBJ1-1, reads DTGVSQNPRHKITKRGQNVTFRCDPISEHNRLYWYRQTLGQGPEFLTYFQNEAQLEKSRLLSDRFSAERPKGSFSTLEIQRTEQGDSAMYLCASSYRGNTEAFFGQGTRLTVV.